The text below deals with one TCR beta chain. The antigen is undetermined. This CDR3 is also generated by other DNA sequences in the sample. Researchers ran the PCR with 60 Vbeta and 13 Jbeta primers. Using immunoSEQ multiplex PCR, the repertoire was profiled, and TCRdb retains in-frame clones only, with some absent. This sample's clone table lists 100,000 to 150,000 clones. These data belong to a study of cytomegalovirus exposure and HLA in healthy donors. Study results and caveats: Fewer N-insertions than the approximately 610-donor mean were reportedly shown by an Asian-associated ancestry cluster in a later analysis. A cluster of highly shared sequence variants was likely a sequencing artifact. Altogether, about 160 TCR beta chains were recorded as cytomegalovirus-associated.

The germline gives CDR1 SGDLS, CDR2 YYNGEE. The CDR3 consists of 13 residues. The ends were cut back, 2 bases at V and 4 bases at J, with 9 bases in the middle. The TCR comes from a man aged 18 to 29 in good health and CMV-seronegative. The chain is built from TRBV9 and TRBJ1-1; D remains unclear. Input material: PBMCs. The CDR3 loop reads CASSVVTFTEAFF. The CDR3, as DNA: TGTGCCAGCAGCGTGGTCACTTTCACTGAAGCTTTCTTT.